Listed here are 8 T cell receptor beta chains from one sample, sequenced in a study of technical replicates of blood from a few donors. Here immunoSEQ multiplex PCR was the method, and the copy in TCRdb shows in-frame clones only, minus some. The repertoire holds around 70,000 clones, with roughly 96% as singletons. The sample consisted of T cells isolated from PBMCs. The source is a human donor in good health.

The chain joins TRBV4-1 to TRBJ2-7; 8 nucleotides match TRBD1. Trimming cost V 6 bases and J 0 bases; bases outside gene matches: 4. CDR3 size: 14 residues. Germline CDR1 and CDR2: MGHRA and YSYEKL. CDR3 sequence (DNA): TGCGCCAGCAGAAAGACAGGGGTCTCCTACGAGCAGTACTTC. Protein sequence: CASRKTGVSYEQYF.

This chain uses TRBV15 with TRBJ2-5, with D possibly TRBD1 on 6 matching bases. Trimming took 5 bases from V and 5 from J, leaving 27 bases between them. The CDR3 is 18 amino acids. Germline V CDR1 and CDR2: LNHNV, YYDKDF (reference sequence). For the CDR3, the DNA is TGTGCCACCAGCGGAAGCTTCCTACAGGGTCTGTGGGGGGAGACCCAGTACTTC. The encoded protein is CATSGSFLQGLWGETQYF.

This sequence joins TRBV4-2 and TRBJ2-3, with TRBD1 identical over 8 bases. Germline CDR1 reads LGHNA; CDR2 reads YNFKEQ. With 0 bases clipped from V and 12 bases from J, the junction kept 11 bases outside the gene matches. The CDR3 length is 15 residues. CDR3 DNA: TGTGCCAGCAGCCAAGAGGAAAGACCGGGACAGGCACAGTATTTT. This codes for CASSQEERPGQAQYF.

This chain joins TRBV5-8 and TRBJ1-3; D uncertain. Germline CDR1 is SGHTS and CDR2 is YDEGEE. This CDR3 is built from 13 residues. Trimming took off 2 bases at V and 2 bases at J, with 5 bases between the two ends. The chain's CDR3 is CASSLAPGNTIYF. DNA for the CDR3: TGTGCCAGCAGCTTAGCCCCTGGAAACACCATATATTTT.

V is TRBV11-3 and J is TRBJ2-7; maybe TRBD2 (5 bases). V was shortened by 5 bases and J by 3 bases, with 14 bases between the two germline ends. Germline loops: CDR1 SGHNT, CDR2 YENEEA. CDR3 length equals 14 residues. CDR3 nucleotide sequence: TGTGCCAGCAGCAGAACCGAGGCGGGCTACGAGCAGTACTTC. Its translation: CASSRTEAGYEQYF.

This chain joins TRBV5-6 and TRBJ2-5, with 10 bases that match TRBD1. V was clipped by 2 bases and J by 4 bases; unmatched bases: 5. Germline V gene sequence: CDR1 SGHDT, CDR2 YYEEEE. CDR3 length: 15 residues. This CDR3 reads CASSFKGQGSETQYF. CDR3 bases: TGTGCCAGCAGCTTTAAGGGACAGGGGTCAGAGACCCAGTACTTC. Variable domain in full (rest from reference TRBV5-6 and TRBJ2-5): DAGVTQSPTHLIKTRGQQVTLRCSPKSGHDTVSWYQQALGQGPQFIFQYYEEEERQRGNFPDRFSGHQFPNYSSELNVNALLLGDSALYLCASSFKGQGSETQYFGPGTRLLVL.

The chain has TRBV5-1 and TRBJ2-2; the match to TRBD1 covers 11 bases. This CDR3 has 16 residues. Germline loops: CDR1 SGHRS, CDR2 YFSETQ. J gave up 5 bases and V 3 bases, and 6 bases lay outside the gene matches. The CDR3 spells CASSSGQGAWTGELFF. CDR3 in DNA: TGCGCCAGCAGCTCCGGACAGGGGGCTTGGACCGGGGAGCTGTTTTTT. The full variable domain, its missing parts supplied by reference TRBV5-1 and TRBJ2-2, is KAGVTQTPRYLIKTRGQQVTLSCSPISGHRSVSWYQQTPGQGLQFLFEYFSETQRNKGNFPGRFSGRQFSNSRSEMNVSTLELGDSALYLCASSSGQGAWTGELFFGEGSRLTVL.

This chain joins TRBV7-9 and TRBJ2-3, with D perhaps matching TRBD2 (5 bases). With 3 bases removed from V and 6 bases from J, the gap between germline ends came to 16 bases. CDR1 and CDR2 from the germline V gene are SEHNR and FQNEAQ (reference sequence). This CDR3 is 15 amino acids long. The CDR3 loop reads CASSFGLLAADTQYF. CDR3 DNA: TGTGCCAGCAGCTTCGGACTCCTGGCAGCGGATACGCAGTATTTT.